Included here is one TCR beta chain sequence, with context. These data belong to a study of T cell changes during pregnancy in multiple sclerosis. The germline V gene has CDR1 SEHNR and CDR2 FQNEAQ (reference sequence). This CDR3 is 12 amino acids long. V lost 6 bases, J lost 3 bases, and 9 bases lay in between. Generated by immunoSEQ multiplex PCR, the TCRdb table keeps only in-frame clones and is missing some. The data show over 60,000 clones, 96% seen once. This chain links TRBV7-9 with TRBJ2-7; tentatively, D is TRBD2 (6 bases). The source material was CD8+ T cells from peripheral blood mononuclear cells, sampled after pregnancy. The TCR sequence derives from a female donor with multiple sclerosis, enrolled in a pregnancy study. The CDR3: CASSRGNYEQYF. The CDR3 coding sequence is TGTGCCAGCAGTCGGGGGAACTACGAGCAGTACTTC.